This record looks at one TCR beta chain sequence and its context. Antigen specificity is unknown. The data derive from a study of cytomegalovirus exposure and HLA in healthy donors. Study-level information: Sequencing of about 179 million T cells in an earlier analysis found more than 100 million unique TCR beta sequences. Broader study findings: A later analysis by the authors found several of the most significant clusters apparently linked to common viral pathogens. V segments that were indistinguishable, TRBV6-2 and TRBV6-3 among them, were omitted from analysis.

Germline V gene lookup returns CDR1 LGHNA and CDR2 YNFKEQ. The CDR3 contains 17 residues. Trimming shortened V by 4 bases and J by 5 bases, and 23 bases separated the two germline ends. Researchers ran the PCR with 60 Vbeta and 13 Jbeta primers. Sequencing was performed with immunoSEQ multiplex PCR; in TCRdb, only in-frame clones are kept and a portion is missing. Here the sample spans 60,000 to 75,000 clones, 65% to 90% being singletons. The J gene is TRBJ1-2, the V gene TRBV4-2, with D perhaps TRBD1 (6 bases). This sequence was found in a female donor in good health and CMV-seronegative. The specimen sequenced was PBMCs. CDR3 bases: TGTGCCAGCAGCCCATCCGTCGGGGACATCCGATTGTATGGCTACACCTTC. It codes for CASSPSVGDIRLYGYTF.